Each of the 28 T cell receptor beta chains below was sequenced from the same sample in a study of cytomegalovirus exposure and HLA in healthy donors. TCRdb's copy holds only in-frame clones and misses some; the assay was immunoSEQ multiplex PCR. Of about 360,000 clones in the sample, 70% to 90% were seen once. Sequenced: PBMCs. The receptor source for this set is a woman between 18 and 30 years old in good health and CMV-seronegative.

CDR3 sequence reads: CASSQGPDYEQYF. CDR3 bases: TGCGCCAGCAGCCAAGGGCCCGACTACGAGCAGTACTTC. The V and J genes are TRBV4-1 and TRBJ2-7; the D is unclear. There are 13 residues in the CDR3. The germline V gene encodes CDR1 MGHRA and CDR2 YSYEKL. Trimming left V 1 base short and J 3 bases short, with 7 bases between.

The chain links TRBV5-1 to TRBJ2-5; TRBD2 aligns across 10 bases. The CDR3 consists of 14 residues. Germline V lookup: CDR1 SGHRS, CDR2 YFSETQ. Germline trimming cut 6 bases from V and 5 bases from J; bases unmatched to any gene: 7. The CDR3 here is CASTQRGGDETQYF. In DNA, the CDR3 is TGCGCCAGCACACAGCGGGGGGGCGATGAGACCCAGTACTTC.

This rearrangement joins TRBV2 to TRBJ1-2; D is possibly TRBD1 (5 bases). Between the trimmed V and J ends, which lost 1 base and 5 bases, there was a span of 8 bases. The CDR3 runs to 13 residues. The V gene's germline CDR1 is SNHLY and CDR2 FYNNEI. CDR3: CASSEGGLYGYTF. The DNA for the CDR3 is TGTGCCAGCAGTGAAGGGGGCCTTTATGGCTACACCTTC.

This clone was seen once. The gene calls are TRBV6-1 and TRBJ1-2; TRBD1 might be the D (5 bases). This CDR3 comprises 15 residues. In germline, CDR1 is MNHNS, CDR2 SASEGT. The ends were cut back, 2 bases at V and 6 bases at J, with 16 bases in the middle. CDR3 amino acids: CASSEFGGVTDGYTF. As DNA, the CDR3 is TGTGCCAGCAGTGAATTTGGAGGGGTCACAGATGGCTACACCTTC.

The V call is TRBV28, the J call TRBJ1-1; 8 bases are shared with TRBD1. The CDR3 consists of 15 residues. V was pared by 4 bases and J by 4 bases, with 8 bases of the junction left unmatched. Germline CDR1 MDHEN, CDR2 SYDVKM. This chain's CDR3 is CASSSSGTGFTEAFF. For the CDR3, the DNA is TGTGCCAGCAGTTCCTCCGGGACAGGATTCACTGAAGCTTTCTTT.

The rearrangement uses TRBV11-2 and TRBJ2-2; D is perhaps TRBD1 (5 bases). V dropped 5 bases and J dropped 0 bases, with 10 bases sitting between them. Germline V CDR1 and CDR2: SGHAT, FQNNGV. This CDR3 spans 15 amino acids. The CDR3 DNA reads as TGTGCCAGCAGCCAGGGCATTACGAACACCGGGGAGCTGTTTTTT. It specifies CASSQGITNTGELFF.

The CDR3 sequence: CASSPHMAENTEAFF. The CDR3 bases are TGTGCCAGCAGCCCCCACATGGCAGAGAACACTGAAGCTTTCTTT. The chain carries TRBV7-9 and TRBJ1-1, with D hard to call. Germline V gene lookup returns CDR1 SEHNR and CDR2 FQNEAQ (reference sequence). V lost 5 bases to trimming and J lost 1 base, with 14 bases between them. The CDR3 runs 15 residues.

V is TRBV10-2 and J is TRBJ2-7; TRBD2 aligns across 7 bases. Unmatched junction bases numbered 7, after V lost 7 bases and J lost 4 bases. This CDR3 contains 13 residues. Germline V gives CDR1 WSHSY, CDR2 SAAADI. The CDR3 sequence is CASNGGSVYEQYF. The CDR3 nucleotides are TGCGCCAGCAACGGCGGGAGTGTTTACGAGCAGTACTTC.

The V call is TRBV28, the J call TRBJ1-3, with D uncertain. V was pared by 3 bases and J by 1 base, with 10 bases between. The CDR3 runs to 15 residues. Germline values: CDR1 MDHEN, CDR2 SYDVKM. The CDR3 nucleotides read TGTGCCAGCAGTTTGAGGGAGGCGTCTGGAAACACCATATATTTT. Its translation is CASSLREASGNTIYF. The full variable domain, its missing parts supplied by reference TRBV28 and TRBJ1-3, is DVKVTQSSRYLVKRTGEKVFLECVQDMDHENMFWYRQDPGLGLRLIYFSYDVKMKEKGDIPEGYSVSREKKERFSLILESASTNQTSMYLCASSLREASGNTIYFGEGSWLTVV.

V and J are TRBV2 and TRBJ2-3; 15 bases agree with TRBD2. With 7 bases clipped from V and 4 bases from J, the junction kept 3 bases outside the gene matches. Germline V gene lookup returns CDR1 SNHLY and CDR2 FYNNEI. This CDR3 region has 15 residues. The CDR3 loop is CASTRTSGGADTQYF. The CDR3 DNA sequence: TGTGCCAGCACCCGGACTAGCGGGGGGGCAGATACGCAGTATTTT.

The chain employs TRBV2 and TRBJ1-6, with 7 bases that match TRBD1. The CDR3 runs to 17 residues. Germline CDR1 is SNHLY and CDR2 is FYNNEI. The ends lost 8 bases at V and 0 bases at J; junction bases unmatched: 10. The CDR3 DNA reads TGTGCCAGCGGGGGACAGCGTGAAAGCTCCTATAATTCACCCCTCCACTTT. This sequence encodes CASGGQRESSYNSPLHF.

V usage is TRBV5-1 and J usage is TRBJ1-3; D is unresolved. Germline lookup yields CDR1 SGHRS and CDR2 YFSETQ. The V gene lost 3 bases and the J gene lost 3 bases, with 7 bases spanning the gap. This CDR3 is 13 amino acids long. CDR3 DNA: TGCGCCAGCAGCTCCAACAATGGAAACACCATATATTTT. This gives the protein CASSSNNGNTIYF.

The V call is TRBV4-1, the J call TRBJ1-6, with TRBD1 as a possible D gene (6 bases). The CDR3 extends over 14 amino acids. V gave up 3 bases and J gave up 6 bases, with 9 bases separating them. Germline lookup yields CDR1 MGHRA and CDR2 YSYEKL. CDR3 bases: TGCGCCAGCAGCCAGACAGGCCCTAATTCACCCCTCCACTTT. Translating gives CASSQTGPNSPLHF.

This chain links TRBV4-1 with TRBJ2-4; TRBD2 is a possible D gene (6 bases). Germline values: CDR1 MGHRA, CDR2 YSYEKL. The V end was cut by 1 base, the J end by 8 bases, with 12 bases between. This CDR3 contains 14 residues. CDR3 in DNA: TGCGCCAGCAGCCAAGGGCGGACTACAGACATTCAGTACTTC. Amino acid sequence: CASSQGRTTDIQYF.

V gene TRBV4-1 combines with J gene TRBJ1-1; 8 bases are shared with TRBD1. Germline trimming cut 7 bases from V and 0 bases from J; bases unmatched to any gene: 10. The CDR3 covers 16 residues. Germline V lookup: CDR1 MGHRA, CDR2 YSYEKL. This CDR3 reads CASTLEGQGLNTEAFF. The CDR3 DNA reads TGCGCCAGCACCCTCGAAGGACAGGGTTTGAACACTGAAGCTTTCTTT.

The CDR3 sequence: CASSKGQGLGGANVLTF. The CDR3 DNA follows: TGTGCCAGCAGCAAAGGCCAGGGATTAGGAGGGGCCAACGTCCTGACTTTC. The rearrangement links TRBV11-2 to TRBJ2-6, with D maybe TRBD1 (5 bases). The CDR3 totals 17 residues. The V end lost 5 bases, the J end lost 4 bases, and 18 bases lay between the germline ends. The V gene's germline CDR1 is SGHAT and CDR2 FQNNGV.

V is TRBV5-1 and J is TRBJ2-2; 10 positions match TRBD2. V lost 2 bases and J lost 0; bases outside the gene matches: 1. The CDR3 is 16 amino acids. Germline V gene lookup returns CDR1 SGHRS and CDR2 YFSETQ. CDR3 DNA sequence: TGCGCCAGCAGCTTTACTAGCGGGGCGAACACCGGGGAGCTGTTTTTT. Its translation: CASSFTSGANTGELFF.

The rearrangement joins TRBV5-1 to TRBJ2-7; unclear D gene. Per germline, CDR1 SGHRS and CDR2 YFSETQ. This CDR3 comprises 15 residues. The ends were cut back, 4 bases at V and 2 bases at J, with 16 bases in the middle. The CDR3 coding sequence is TGCGCCAGCAGCCCGGCGGCACACCAGCCCTACGAGCAGTACTTC. Amino acid sequence: CASSPAAHQPYEQYF.

The chain links TRBV2 to TRBJ2-7; 11 bases map to TRBD2. CDR1 SNHLY and CDR2 FYNNEI come from the germline V gene. This CDR3 is built from 14 residues. V trimming: 5 bases; J trimming: 4 bases; junction bases outside the gene matches: 4. CDR3 sequence: CASSSGTSGYEQYF. In DNA, the CDR3 is TGTGCCAGCAGTTCCGGGACTAGCGGATACGAGCAGTACTTC.

This chain connects TRBV28 to TRBJ2-7, with 10 bases aligning to TRBD2. CDR1 and CDR2 (germline): MDHEN, SYDVKM. With 6 bases clipped from V and 3 bases from J, the junction kept 8 bases outside the gene matches. This CDR3 is built from 15 residues. The CDR3 region is CASRGLAGEGYEQYF. The DNA of the CDR3 is TGTGCCAGCAGGGGTCTAGCGGGAGAGGGCTACGAGCAGTACTTC.

The chain uses TRBV7-9 and TRBJ2-3, with a weak D call TRBD2 (5 bases). The CDR3 has 16 residues. From germline, CDR1 is SEHNR and CDR2 FQNEAQ (reference sequence). Trimming stripped 2 bases from V and 4 bases from J, with 16 bases between. As DNA, the CDR3 is TGTGCCAGCAGCTTACCCCCCCCGGGAAGGCCAGATACGCAGTATTTT. Translation gives CASSLPPPGRPDTQYF.

The chain uses TRBV4-1 and TRBJ2-1; TRBD2 aligns across 10 bases. The germline V gene has CDR1 MGHRA and CDR2 YSYEKL. After removal of 3 bases from V and 9 bases from J, the junction contained 14 bases not matched to a gene. This CDR3 is 17 amino acids long. CDR3 amino acids: CASSQDHSGRLSGEQFF. The CDR3 region has the DNA TGCGCCAGCAGCCAGGACCATAGCGGGAGGTTATCGGGTGAGCAGTTCTTC.

This clone was detected once. V gene TRBV28 combines with J gene TRBJ2-7; a weak D match, TRBD2 (7 bases). Trimming cost V 5 bases and J 7 bases, with 15 bases left between them. Germline assignment: CDR1 MDHEN and CDR2 SYDVKM. This CDR3 region has 13 residues. The CDR3 nucleotides are TGTGCCAGCAGTCTCGGGGGGCAGGGGGAGCAGTACTTC. Translated, it gives CASSLGGQGEQYF.

V gene TRBV19 combines with J gene TRBJ2-4; tentatively, D is TRBD1 (6 bases). Germline CDR1 LNHDA, CDR2 SQIVND (reference sequence). This CDR3 comprises 13 residues. V shed 5 bases and J shed 5 bases, with 10 bases lying between them. The CDR3 nucleotides are TGTGCCAGTAGTCCCAGGACAGAAAACATTCAGTACTTC. Translating gives CASSPRTENIQYF.

This chain uses TRBV27 with TRBJ2-1; 8 nucleotides agree with TRBD1. The CDR3 is 14 amino acids. Germline V gene lookup returns CDR1 MNHEY and CDR2 SMNVEV (reference sequence). V shed 4 bases and J 9 bases; nucleotides not matched to a gene: 8. The CDR3 here is CASSYSGGRGEQFF. CDR3 nucleotides: TGTGCCAGCAGTTACTCAGGGGGCAGGGGTGAGCAGTTCTTC.

The V gene is TRBV5-5, the J gene TRBJ2-5; TRBD2 might be the D (6 bases). The germline CDR1 and CDR2 sequences are SGHKS and YYEKEE (reference sequence). Trimming pared 2 bases from V and 4 bases from J, leaving 15 bases between. The CDR3 is 15 residues long. The CDR3 here is CASSLLAINGETQYF. CDR3 DNA sequence: TGTGCCAGCAGCTTACTAGCAATTAACGGAGAGACCCAGTACTTC.

V is TRBV5-1 and J is TRBJ1-1; D is uncertain. The germline V gene has CDR1 SGHRS and CDR2 YFSETQ. With 0 bases removed from V and 1 base from J, the gap between germline ends came to 7 bases. The CDR3 sequence is 14 residues long. The DNA for the CDR3 is TGCGCCAGCAGCTTGGCCGGGTCGAACACTGAAGCTTTCTTT. This codes for CASSLAGSNTEAFF. The complete variable domain, with remaining parts taken from reference TRBV5-1 and TRBJ1-1, reads KAGVTQTPRYLIKTRGQQVTLSCSPISGHRSVSWYQQTPGQGLQFLFEYFSETQRNKGNFPGRFSGRQFSNSRSEMNVSTLELGDSALYLCASSLAGSNTEAFFGQGTRLTVV.

The chain carries TRBV27 and TRBJ1-2; 9 nucleotides line up with TRBD1. V gave up 8 bases and J gave up 8 bases; unmatched junction bases: 18. The germline CDR1 and CDR2 sequences are MNHEY and SMNVEV (reference sequence). This CDR3 has 16 residues. CDR3: CASPKGSDRGLFGYTF. The CDR3 bases are TGTGCCAGCCCAAAAGGGTCGGACAGGGGCCTGTTCGGCTACACCTTC.